This T cell receptor (beta chain) was observed in a study of T-cell memory formation after mild COVID-19. Study details: The TCR clusters were mostly specific to one donor. Whole-study results and caveats: The appearance of some responding clones in pre-infection memory suggested that cross-reactive memory joined. A second wave expanding day 15 to 37 was CD4+-biased; contracting clones were balanced.

TCRdb passed the 5' RACE reads through MiXCR, listing each CDR3 protein once. The sample contains 390,000 or so distinct CDR3 sequences, 16% of which appear only once. Germline CDR1 reads MDHEN; CDR2 reads SYDVKM. The V end was cut by 3 bases, the J end by 4 bases, with 18 bases between. This CDR3 is 16 amino acids long. Concerning this clonotype: Its target is not known.

The sequence derives from a man between 18 and 29 years old who had mild COVID-19 (a few samples of this study predate the infection). Cell type and time point are not known. The rearrangement uses TRBV28 and TRBJ2-5; D uncertain. Sequenced input: PBMCs or a T cell subset sorted from them (not recorded which). The CDR3 DNA sequence: TGTGCCAGCAGTTTTTCTTCGCTCCGCTCTGGAGAGACCCAGTACTTC. It codes for CASSFSSLRSGETQYF.